The 26 T cell receptor beta chains below all came from one sample that was sequenced in a study of CD8 T cells in ankylosing spondylitis. One entry per CDR3 protein, called by TCRdb with MiXCR from the 5' RACE reads. The data contain 300,000 to 350,000 distinct CDR3 sequences, around 21% of them singletons. Sequencing was performed on blood, either unsorted or a sorted T cell fraction (not recorded which). Receptors were obtained from a female donor with ankylosing spondylitis or in good health (not recorded which).

This clonotype has only a few counts. V and J are TRBV15 and TRBJ2-7; D not certain. CDR1 LNHNV and CDR2 YYDKDF come from the germline V gene (reference sequence). The CDR3 has 14 residues. The V and J ends lost 0 bases and 4 bases respectively, with 10 bases between them. The chain's CDR3 is CATSRDLQDYEQYF. DNA for the CDR3: TGTGCCACCAGCAGAGACCTACAAGATTACGAGCAGTACTTC.

This clonotype was observed a few times. V gene TRBV6-2 or TRBV6-3 combines with J gene TRBJ2-5, with 11 positions matching TRBD2. Per germline, CDR1 MNHEY and CDR2 SVGEGT. The CDR3 extends over 17 amino acids. V shed 4 bases and J 4 bases; nucleotides not matched to a gene: 11. For the CDR3, the DNA is TGTGCCAGCAGTTGGGGGACTAGCGGAGACGGCATAGAGACCCAGTACTTC. Translating it yields CASSWGTSGDGIETQYF.

Turning to this clonotype: A much larger clonotype is one base distant, so this may be a read error. The chain links TRBV12-3 or TRBV12-4 to TRBJ2-2, with D possibly TRBD2 on 6 matching bases. The CDR3 runs 15 residues. Trimming took off 9 bases at V and 5 bases at J, with 19 bases between the two ends. The CDR3 nucleotides read TGTGCCAGGACCTGGGGGGATTTAACGACCGGGGAGCTGTTTTTT. This sequence encodes CARTWGDLTTGELFF.

The rearrangement links TRBV6-1 to TRBJ2-1; TRBD2 aligns across 13 bases. The V gene's germline CDR1 is MNHNS and CDR2 SASEGT. CDR3 size: 16 residues. After removal of 5 bases from V and 9 bases from J, the junction contained 10 bases not matched to a gene. In DNA, the CDR3 is TGTGCCAGCAGTCAACTAGCGGGAGGGGTTTCGAGTGAGCAGTTCTTC. Encoded protein: CASSQLAGGVSSEQFF.

This clonotype was seen ten or more times. The chain uses TRBV5-1 and TRBJ2-2, with TRBD2 as a possible D gene (5 bases). This CDR3 comprises 15 residues. V lost 5 bases and J 1 base, leaving 12 bases between the germline ends. Germline CDR1 and CDR2: SGHRS and YFSETQ. CDR3 protein: CASRLTRGNTGELFF. CDR3 bases: TGCGCCAGCAGACTTACTAGAGGGAACACCGGGGAGCTGTTTTTT. Using reference TRBV5-1 and TRBJ2-2 for the parts outside the CDR3, the full variable domain is KAGVTQTPRYLIKTRGQQVTLSCSPISGHRSVSWYQQTPGQGLQFLFEYFSETQRNKGNFPGRFSGRQFSNSRSEMNVSTLELGDSALYLCASRLTRGNTGELFFGEGSRLTVL.

A few counts support this clonotype. The chain has TRBV20-1 and TRBJ1-2, with a possible D match to TRBD1 (6 bases). Germline CDR1 DFQATT, CDR2 SNEGSKA (reference sequence). The CDR3 has 13 residues. Trimming took 6 bases from V and 3 from J, leaving 14 bases between them. The CDR3 loop reads CSATQGQDYGYTF. The CDR3 DNA reads as TGCAGTGCCACGCAGGGGCAGGACTATGGCTACACCTTC.

This clonotype came up many times. This sequence joins TRBV20-1 and TRBJ1-5; D might be TRBD1 (5 bases). Between the trimmed V and J ends, which lost 5 bases and 7 bases, there was a span of 18 bases. Looked up from germline, CDR1 is DFQATT and CDR2 is SNEGSKA (reference sequence). The CDR3 loop spans 14 amino acids. The CDR3 is CSALGPTEGQPQHF. In DNA form, the CDR3 reads TGCAGTGCTCTCGGGCCAACCGAGGGGCAGCCCCAGCATTTT.

V is TRBV7-2 and J is TRBJ2-3; D may be TRBD2 (6 bases). Germline V gene lookup returns CDR1 SGHTA and CDR2 FQGNSA. Deletions cut 6 bases from V and 7 bases from J, with 14 bases between. There are 13 residues in the CDR3. CDR3 protein: CASSPGTPYTQYF. The DNA of the CDR3 is TGTGCCAGCAGTCCCGGGACTCCTTATACGCAGTATTTT.

The chain recombines TRBV6-6 with TRBJ1-1, with D unclear. V lost 3 bases and J 8 bases, leaving 13 bases between the germline ends. This CDR3 contains 13 residues. CDR1 and CDR2 (germline): MNHNY, SVGAGI (reference sequence). The DNA of the CDR3 is TGTGCCAGCAGTTATTCCGCCCAGGCAGAAGCTTTCTTT. Its protein product is CASSYSAQAEAFF.

The chain employs TRBV12-3 or TRBV12-4 and TRBJ2-7, with 9 bases matching TRBD1. After removal of 3 bases from V and 6 bases from J, the junction contained 9 bases not matched to a gene. The CDR3 sequence is 15 residues long. The chain's CDR3 is CASSFYAGQGGEQYF. The CDR3 DNA follows: TGTGCCAGCAGTTTTTATGCGGGACAGGGTGGCGAGCAGTACTTC.

This clonotype came up a few times. This rearrangement joins TRBV9 to TRBJ2-1, with 9 bases fitting TRBD2. CDR1 is SGDLS, CDR2 YYNGEE, per germline. V lost 4 bases and J lost 6; bases outside the gene matches: 5. The CDR3 runs 14 residues. CDR3 protein: CASSPRLAANEQFF. As DNA, the CDR3 is TGTGCCAGCAGCCCCCGACTAGCGGCCAATGAGCAGTTCTTC.

This clonotype was detected a few times. The V call is TRBV3-1, the J call TRBJ1-5, with D perhaps matching TRBD1 (6 bases). The V end was cut by 1 base, the J end by 4 bases, with 11 bases between. This CDR3 spans 15 amino acids. CDR1 LGHDT and CDR2 YNNKEL come from the germline V gene (reference sequence). The CDR3 is CASSQGGQLNQPQHF. The CDR3 DNA sequence: TGTGCCAGCAGCCAAGGTGGACAGCTAAATCAGCCCCAGCATTTT.

A few counts support this clonotype. This chain joins TRBV12-3 or TRBV12-4 and TRBJ2-1; D uncertain. Trimming stripped 2 bases from V and 0 bases from J, with 17 bases between. CDR3 length equals 18 residues. Here the CDR3 DNA reads TGTGCCAGCAGTTTAAGAGAAGTCCTTCTCCGCTCCTACAATGAGCAGTTCTTC. It translates to CASSLREVLLRSYNEQFF.

The J gene is TRBJ2-7, the V gene TRBV20-1, with a weak D call TRBD2 (6 bases). The CDR3 sequence is 16 residues long. The V and J ends lost 3 bases and 3 bases respectively, with 21 bases between them. Germline assignment: CDR1 DFQATT and CDR2 SNEGSKA (reference sequence). In DNA, the CDR3 is TGCAGTGCTAGGGCACCCCTACCCGGGAGAGACTACGAGCAGTACTTC. Encoded protein: CSARAPLPGRDYEQYF.

This clonotype occurred a few times. The chain joins TRBV20-1 to TRBJ2-7; 8 nucleotides align to TRBD1. After removal of 4 bases from V and 10 bases from J, the junction contained 6 bases not matched to a gene. This CDR3 spans 11 amino acids. The germline CDR1 and CDR2 sequences are DFQATT and SNEGSKA (reference sequence). Here the CDR3 reads CSATGQGKQYF. The DNA of the CDR3 is TGCAGTGCTACCGGACAGGGCAAACAGTACTTC.

This clonotype came up a few times. This chain connects TRBV6-6 to TRBJ1-5; D unclear. V gave up 10 bases and J gave up 0 bases, with 7 bases separating them. Germline V gives CDR1 MNHNY, CDR2 SVGAGI (reference sequence). The CDR3 covers 12 residues. CDR3 bases: TGTGCCACCCGTTATAGCAATCAGCCCCAGCATTTT. Amino acids: CATRYSNQPQHF.

The rearrangement joins TRBV19 to TRBJ1-2, with 9 bases matching TRBD1. V was clipped by 5 bases and J by 8 bases; unmatched bases: 6. This CDR3 has 13 amino acids. CDR1 is LNHDA and CDR2 is SQIVND in the germline V gene (reference sequence). CDR3: CASSPGTGSGYTF. For the CDR3, the DNA is TGTGCCAGTAGTCCCGGGACAGGGAGCGGCTACACCTTC.

The V gene is TRBV20-1, the J gene TRBJ2-5, with TRBD1 matching 9 bases. The CDR3 consists of 17 residues. With 6 bases clipped from V and 3 bases from J, the junction kept 17 bases outside the gene matches. CDR1 and CDR2 from the germline V gene are DFQATT and SNEGSKA (reference sequence). The chain's CDR3 is CSADTGGAGIRKETQYF. The CDR3 bases are TGCAGTGCGGACACAGGGGGCGCGGGGATCCGGAAAGAGACCCAGTACTTC.

The CDR3 nucleotides read TGTGCCAGCAGCGTTCCGGGACGGGGCGGGGATACGCAGTATTTT. It encodes CASSVPGRGGDTQYF. The J gene is TRBJ2-3, the V gene TRBV7-2; perhaps D is TRBD1 or TRBD2 (5 bases each). Per germline, CDR1 SGHTA and CDR2 FQGNSA. The CDR3 is 15 amino acids. V was pared by 5 bases and J by 6 bases, with 18 bases between.

This clonotype was seen a handful of times. The rearrangement links TRBV7-9 to TRBJ1-6; TRBD1 is a possible D gene (5 bases). CDR3 length: 16 amino acids. From germline, CDR1 is SEHNR and CDR2 FQNEAQ (reference sequence). The V gene lost 1 base and the J gene lost 8 bases, with 15 bases spanning the gap. This chain's CDR3 is CASSLESGTSYSPLHF. CDR3 coding DNA: TGTGCCAGCAGCTTAGAATCTGGGACGTCGTATTCACCCCTCCACTTT.

This clonotype has only a few counts. The rearrangement links TRBV5-1 to TRBJ2-5, with D perhaps matching TRBD2 (5 bases). The CDR3 contains 14 residues. Germline V CDR1 and CDR2: SGHRS, YFSETQ. Trimming removed 4 bases at V and 5 bases at J, with 15 bases between. The CDR3 sequence is CASSPEGGAETQYF. In DNA, the CDR3 is TGCGCCAGCAGCCCGGAAGGAGGAGCGGAGACCCAGTACTTC. The whole variable domain, filled in from reference TRBV5-1 and TRBJ2-5, reads KAGVTQTPRYLIKTRGQQVTLSCSPISGHRSVSWYQQTPGQGLQFLFEYFSETQRNKGNFPGRFSGRQFSNSRSEMNVSTLELGDSALYLCASSPEGGAETQYFGPGTRLLVL.

This clonotype was seen a few times. This sequence joins TRBV20-1 and TRBJ2-2; TRBD1 agrees at 9 bases. The CDR3 spans 18 residues. The J segment lost 0 bases and the V segment lost 0 bases, leaving 8 bases of the junction unmatched. CDR1 DFQATT and CDR2 SNEGSKA come from the germline V gene (reference sequence). The CDR3 bases are TGCAGTGCTAGAGATGCGAACAGGGGGCATACGAACACCGGGGAGCTGTTTTTT. It encodes CSARDANRGHTNTGELFF.

The table lists this clonotype with a few counts. The rearrangement joins TRBV7-2 to TRBJ2-1; D may be TRBD2 (5 bases). The CDR3 consists of 14 residues. V was pared by 4 bases and J by 7 bases, with 14 bases between. Germline-derived CDR1 and CDR2 are SGHTA and FQGNSA. The CDR3 loop reads CASSSRTGTNEQFF. The CDR3 DNA reads as TGTGCCAGCAGCTCACGGACTGGTACAAATGAGCAGTTCTTC.

The rearrangement uses TRBV7-2 and TRBJ2-2; D is ambiguous. V was pared by 5 bases and J by 0 bases, with 10 bases between. The CDR3 extends over 15 amino acids. Germline V gene sequence: CDR1 SGHTA, CDR2 FQGNSA. The CDR3 reads CASSPRLTNTGELFF. In DNA, the CDR3 is TGTGCCAGCAGCCCCCGCCTCACGAACACCGGGGAGCTGTTTTTT.

This rearrangement joins TRBV27 to TRBJ2-5, with TRBD1 as a possible D gene (6 bases). Looked up from germline, CDR1 is MNHEY and CDR2 is SMNVEV (reference sequence). Trimming shortened V by 6 bases and J by 4 bases, and 18 bases separated the two germline ends. The CDR3 has 15 residues. CDR3 protein: CASSLHRTDLETQYF. The CDR3 nucleotides are TGTGCCAGCAGCCTACATAGGACAGACTTAGAGACCCAGTACTTC.

J is TRBJ2-3 and V is TRBV7-9; D call uncertain. The CDR3 spans 12 residues. Germline V gives CDR1 SEHNR, CDR2 FQNEAQ (reference sequence). V was trimmed by 1 base and J by 8 bases, leaving 7 bases between them. In DNA, the CDR3 is TGTGCCAGCAGCTTAGGACATGGTACGCAGTATTTT. As protein: CASSLGHGTQYF.